These T cell receptor beta chains were read from a single sample in a study of blood T cell repertoires in COVID-19. Assay: immunoSEQ multiplex PCR; the TCRdb copy retains only in-frame clones and omits some. The table has under 75,000 clones, approximately 79% seen once. Sequenced input: peripheral blood. Receptor source: a woman in her seventies with acute or convalescent COVID-19. CDR3s include the opening cysteine and the closing phenylalanine or tryptophan. A D gene is named only where the DNA matches it firmly. A row's size may be missing; if present it is once, few, many or a size class.

abundance | d_gene | j_gene | len | v_gene | CDR3aa | CDR3nt
- | TRBD1 | TRBJ1-1 | 14 | TRBV19 | CASLFEGAGTEAFF | TGTGCCAGCCTTTTTGAGGGGGCCGGCACTGAAGCTTTCTTT
- | - | TRBJ1-2 | 13 | TRBV2 | CASSVRVDYGYTF | TGTGCCAGCAGTGTCCGGGTGGACTATGGCTACACCTTC
few | - | TRBJ2-1 | 15 | TRBV5-1 | CASSSGASSYNEQFF | TGCGCCAGCTCCTCGGGAGCAAGCTCCTACAATGAGCAGTTCTTC
- | TRBD2 | TRBJ2-3 | 14 | TRBV5-8 | CASRTSGGTDTQYF | TGTGCCAGCAGGACTAGCGGAGGCACAGATACGCAGTATTTT
- | - | TRBJ1-5 | 14 | TRBV6-1 | CASSGQYGNQPQHF | TGTGCCAGCAGTGGGCAATATGGCAATCAGCCCCAGCATTTT
- | - | TRBJ1-2 | 13 | TRBV9 | CASSVAGGNGYTF | TGTGCCAGCAGCGTTGCAGGAGGTAATGGCTACACCTTC
- | - | TRBJ2-3 | 14 | TRBV30 | CAWGETWGTDTQYF | TGTGCCTGGGGCGAGACTTGGGGCACAGATACGCAGTATTTT
- | - | TRBJ2-6 | 14 | TRBV19 | CASSANSGANVLTF | TGTGCCAGCAGCGCAAACTCTGGGGCCAACGTCCTGACTTTC
- | TRBD2 | TRBJ2-7 | 14 | TRBV6-1 | CASSRAGGPLEQYF | TGTGCCAGCAGTAGGGCGGGGGGTCCCCTTGAGCAGTACTTC
- | - | TRBJ2-5 | 12 | TRBV6-5 | CASSSAGETQYF | TGTGCCAGCAGTTCAGCGGGTGAGACCCAGTACTTC
- | - | TRBJ2-2 | 15 | TRBV7-9 | CASSLEEFWTGELFF | TGTGCCAGCAGCTTAGAGGAGTTTTGGACCGGGGAGCTGTTTTTT
- | - | TRBJ1-2 | 13 | TRBV24-1 | CATSESGNYGYTF | TGTGCCACCAGTGAGTCCGGTAACTATGGCTACACCTTC